This TCR beta chain was observed in a study of cytomegalovirus exposure and HLA in healthy donors. For the study at large: The study placed approximately 81% of its approximately 430 genotyped donors in the Caucasian-associated ancestry cluster.

The table lists this clone with many counts. The antigen remains unidentified. Study results and caveats: The productive fraction for most TCR beta V segments was about 87% or about 30% in an earlier analysis. Rare TCR sequences dominated, though some public TCRs recurred in many donors.

The CDR3 sequence is 13 residues long. PCR used 60 Vbeta primers and 13 Jbeta primers. TCRdb keeps only in-frame clones here, not all; method: immunoSEQ multiplex PCR. This sample yields under 150,000 clones, of which approximately 83% are seen a single time; around 2.6% belongs to the top ten. Input material: PBMCs. The rearrangement uses TRBV12-1 and TRBJ2-1; no check of the table's D call, TRBD1, against the DNA was made. TRBV12-1 is labeled a pseudogene. The clonotype originates from a woman aged 18-29 years in good health and CMV-seronegative. The CDR3 loop is CATARQGYNEQFF. For the CDR3, the DNA is TGTGCCACCGCGAGACAGGGCTACAATGAGCAGTTCTTC.